The present T cell receptor (beta chain) was sequenced within a study of blood T cell repertoires in COVID-19. Germline lookup yields CDR1 MNHEY and CDR2 SMNVEV (reference sequence). The J segment lost 3 bases and the V segment lost 5 bases, leaving 3 bases of the junction unmatched. This CDR3 region has 15 residues. Assay: immunoSEQ multiplex PCR; the TCRdb copy retains only in-frame clones and omits some. The table lists approximately 89,000 clones, about 85% of them singletons. The clonotype originates from a man in his 70s with acute or convalescent COVID-19. The chain joins TRBV27 to TRBJ1-6; TRBD1 matches at 8 bases. The sequenced sample was peripheral blood. This chain's CDR3 is CASSIDRGYNSPLHF. CDR3 bases: TGTGCCAGCAGTATCGACAGGGGCTATAATTCACCCCTCCACTTT.